Described below is a single T cell receptor (beta chain) sequence and its context. This sample stems from a study of blood T cell repertoires in COVID-19. Sequencing used immunoSEQ multiplex PCR; TCRdb keeps in-frame clones, though not all of them. Among fewer than 250,000 clones listed, roughly 80% were seen once. The CDR3 is made up of 16 amino acids. CDR1 and CDR2 from the germline V gene are SGHRS and YFSETQ. Trimming at V came to 3 bases and at J to 4 bases, leaving 9 bases not matched to a gene. The receptor was isolated from a woman aged 60-75 years with active or convalescent COVID-19. V usage is TRBV5-1 and J usage is TRBJ2-3; 9 bases fit TRBD2. The sample taken for sequencing was peripheral blood. The CDR3 is CASSSQPSGIADTQYF. The CDR3, as DNA: TGCGCCAGCAGCTCACAGCCTAGCGGGATCGCAGATACGCAGTATTTT.